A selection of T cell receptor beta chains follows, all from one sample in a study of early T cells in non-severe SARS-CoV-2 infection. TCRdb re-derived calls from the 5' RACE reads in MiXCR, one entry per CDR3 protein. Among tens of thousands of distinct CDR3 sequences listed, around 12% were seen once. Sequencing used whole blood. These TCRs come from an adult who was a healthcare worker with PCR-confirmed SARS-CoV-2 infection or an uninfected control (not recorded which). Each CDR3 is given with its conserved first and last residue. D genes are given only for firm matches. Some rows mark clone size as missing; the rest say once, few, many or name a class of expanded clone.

CDR3: CASSQDGYSYEQYF
DNA: TGCGCCAGCAGTCAGGACGGGTACTCCTACGAGCAGTACTTC
J: TRBJ2-7
length: 14
D: -
V: TRBV5-1
size: -

CDR3: CASSLASRAIVAGGLRTDTQYF
DNA: TGTGCCAGCAGCTTAGCCTCCCGTGCAATTGTAGCGGGGGGCCTCCGCACAGATACGCAGTATTTT
J: TRBJ2-3
length: 22
D: TRBD2
V: TRBV7-8
size: few

CDR3: CASSQVSWGNSTDTQYF
DNA: TGTGCCAGCAGCCAAGTTTCCTGGGGTAATTCCACAGATACGCAGTATTTT
J: TRBJ2-3
length: 17
D: -
V: TRBV14
size: many

CDR3: CASSLDPPSPEAFF
DNA: TGTGCCAGCAGCTTGGATCCCCCGTCCCCTGAAGCTTTCTTT
J: TRBJ1-1
length: 14
D: -
V: TRBV5-4
size: -

CDR3: CASRTSGRGQGSQYF
DNA: TGTGCCAGTCGGACTAGCGGCCGCGGGCAAGGCTCTCAGTATTTT
J: TRBJ2-3
length: 15
D: TRBD2
V: TRBV6-2/TRBV6-3
size: few

CDR3: CASSEQGRQETQYF
DNA: TGCGCCAGCTCGGAACAGGGAAGGCAAGAGACCCAGTACTTC
J: TRBJ2-5
length: 14
D: -
V: TRBV5-1
size: few

CDR3: CASISSVNTGELFF
DNA: TGTGCCAGCATTTCTAGCGTAAACACCGGGGAGCTGTTTTTT
J: TRBJ2-2
length: 14
D: -
V: TRBV2
size: -

CDR3: CASFSSGTYEQYF
DNA: TGTGCCAGCTTCTCTAGCGGGACCTACGAGCAGTACTTC
J: TRBJ2-7
length: 13
D: TRBD2
V: TRBV12-3/TRBV12-4
size: many

CDR3: CSASFSGEETQYF
DNA: TGCAGTGCTAGTTTTAGCGGGGAAGAGACCCAGTACTTC
J: TRBJ2-5
length: 13
D: TRBD2
V: TRBV20-1
size: many

CDR3: CASSPGFYEQYF
DNA: TGTGCCAGCAGCCCAGGATTCTACGAGCAGTACTTC
J: TRBJ2-7
length: 12
D: -
V: TRBV9
size: many

CDR3: CASSLVSGGGNEQFF
DNA: TGTGCCAGCAGCTTAGTTAGCGGGGGAGGCAATGAGCAGTTCTTC
J: TRBJ2-1
length: 15
D: TRBD2
V: TRBV7-2
size: few

CDR3: CASSQDRANEQFF
DNA: TGTGCCAGCAGCCAGGACAGGGCAAATGAGCAGTTCTTC
J: TRBJ2-1
length: 13
D: TRBD1
V: TRBV7-6
size: many

CDR3: CSARDWEQPDTQYF
DNA: TGCAGTGCTAGAGATTGGGAGCAGCCAGATACGCAGTATTTT
J: TRBJ2-3
length: 14
D: -
V: TRBV20-1
size: many

CDR3: CASRRTSGSRVNEQFF
DNA: TGTGCCAGCAGACGGACTAGCGGGAGCCGGGTCAATGAGCAGTTCTTC
J: TRBJ2-1
length: 16
D: TRBD2
V: TRBV6-1
size: few

CDR3: CASRVHGREGRDTQYF
DNA: TGTGCCAGCAGGGTCCACGGGCGGGAGGGCCGTGATACGCAGTATTTT
J: TRBJ2-3
length: 16
D: TRBD2
V: TRBV12-3/TRBV12-4
size: many

CDR3: CASSLGGQGSPLHF
DNA: TGCGCCAGCAGCTTAGGAGGCCAGGGCTCACCCCTCCACTTT
J: TRBJ1-6
length: 14
D: -
V: TRBV5-1
size: -

CDR3: CASSQAARAYEQYF
DNA: TGTGCCAGCAGCCAAGCGGCACGGGCTTACGAGCAGTACTTC
J: TRBJ2-7
length: 14
D: -
V: TRBV3-1
size: -

CDR3: CSAMTGSQETQYF
DNA: TGCAGTGCTATGACAGGTTCGCAAGAGACCCAGTACTTC
J: TRBJ2-5
length: 13
D: -
V: TRBV20-1
size: many

CDR3: CASSLGLAGAHTDTQYF
DNA: TGTGCCAGCAGCTTGGGACTAGCGGGAGCTCACACAGATACGCAGTATTTT
J: TRBJ2-3
length: 17
D: TRBD2
V: TRBV7-3
size: -

CDR3: CASHETIGAANTGELFF
DNA: TGTGCCAGTCACGAAACCATAGGGGCCGCGAACACCGGGGAGCTGTTTTTT
J: TRBJ2-2
length: 17
D: -
V: TRBV19
size: many

CDR3: CATSDLPQGEQYF
DNA: TGTGCCACCAGTGATTTGCCACAGGGCGAGCAGTACTTC
J: TRBJ2-7
length: 13
D: -
V: TRBV24-1
size: few

CDR3: CSARDSTTGQPQHF
DNA: TGCAGTGCTAGAGATAGCACCACGGGTCAGCCCCAGCATTTT
J: TRBJ1-5
length: 14
D: -
V: TRBV20-1
size: many

CDR3: CSAQRRGTSTDTQYF
DNA: TGCAGTGCCCAGCGACGAGGGACTAGCACAGATACGCAGTATTTT
J: TRBJ2-3
length: 15
D: -
V: TRBV20-1
size: many

CDR3: CSGAIGGQGEQYF
DNA: TGCAGCGGGGCTATTGGTGGGCAGGGTGAGCAGTACTTC
J: TRBJ2-7
length: 13
D: -
V: TRBV29-1
size: many

CDR3: CSARDSLSYEQYF
DNA: TGCAGTGCTAGAGATAGTCTGTCCTACGAGCAGTACTTC
J: TRBJ2-7
length: 13
D: -
V: TRBV20-1
size: many

CDR3: CSATGTSGGTYNEQFF
DNA: TGCAGTGCTACGGGGACTAGCGGGGGGACCTACAATGAGCAGTTCTTC
J: TRBJ2-1
length: 16
D: TRBD2
V: TRBV20-1
size: many

CDR3: CASSLVPGTDTQYF
DNA: TGTGCCAGCAGCTTAGTTCCAGGCACAGATACGCAGTATTTT
J: TRBJ2-3
length: 14
D: -
V: TRBV7-3
size: -

CDR3: CASSFGGRTDNEQFF
DNA: TGTGCCAGCAGTTTCGGCGGGAGGACGGACAATGAGCAGTTCTTC
J: TRBJ2-1
length: 15
D: TRBD2
V: TRBV6-5
size: many

CDR3: CASSLAGTSGTDTQYF
DNA: TGTGCCAGCAGCTTAGCCGGGACTAGCGGTACAGATACGCAGTATTTT
J: TRBJ2-3
length: 16
D: TRBD2
V: TRBV11-1
size: many

CDR3: CASNPGGTPLDEQFF
DNA: TGTGCCAGCAACCCGGGGGGGACACCCCTCGATGAGCAGTTCTTC
J: TRBJ2-1
length: 15
D: TRBD2
V: TRBV11-2
size: many

CDR3: CASSPREGEKLFF
DNA: TGTGCCAGCAGTCCCCGGGAAGGTGAAAAACTGTTTTTT
J: TRBJ1-4
length: 13
D: -
V: TRBV6-5
size: few

CDR3: CASSLVRRPNTEAFF
DNA: TGTGCCAGCAGCTTAGTTCGTAGGCCGAACACTGAAGCTTTCTTT
J: TRBJ1-1
length: 15
D: -
V: TRBV13
size: many

CDR3: CASSGGGGELFF
DNA: TGTGCCAGCAGTGGGGGTGGCGGGGAGCTGTTTTTT
J: TRBJ2-2
length: 12
D: -
V: TRBV2
size: many

CDR3: CASSSTMNYGYTF
DNA: TGTGCCAGCAGCTCGACCATGAACTATGGCTACACCTTC
J: TRBJ1-2
length: 13
D: -
V: TRBV9
size: -

CDR3: CASSLLWAEEIANYGYTF
DNA: TGTGCCAGCAGCTTACTGTGGGCAGAGGAAATAGCTAACTATGGCTACACCTTC
J: TRBJ1-2
length: 18
D: -
V: TRBV7-9
size: many

CDR3: CASSLEGSSYNEQFF
DNA: TGCGCCAGCAGCTTGGAGGGGTCCTCCTACAATGAGCAGTTCTTC
J: TRBJ2-1
length: 15
D: -
V: TRBV5-1
size: many

CDR3: CASSPGTGFTNYGYTF
DNA: TGTGCCAGCAGCCCAGGGACAGGATTTACTAACTATGGCTACACCTTC
J: TRBJ1-2
length: 16
D: TRBD1
V: TRBV12-3/TRBV12-4
size: many

CDR3: CASSYPGTDTQYF
DNA: TGTGCCAGCAGTTACCCGGGGACAGATACGCAGTATTTT
J: TRBJ2-3
length: 13
D: -
V: TRBV6-5
size: many

CDR3: CASSTTGIEKLFF
DNA: TGTGCCAGCAGCACCACAGGGATCGAAAAACTGTTTTTT
J: TRBJ1-4
length: 13
D: -
V: TRBV7-8
size: once

CDR3: CASSQANTEAFF
DNA: TGCGCCAGCAGCCAAGCAAACACTGAAGCTTTCTTT
J: TRBJ1-1
length: 12
D: -
V: TRBV4-1
size: -

CDR3: CASSPPGQQQETQYF
DNA: TGTGCCAGCTCACCACCGGGACAGCAACAAGAGACCCAGTACTTC
J: TRBJ2-5
length: 15
D: TRBD1
V: TRBV18
size: many

CDR3: CASSQDIEEQYF
DNA: TGTGCCAGCAGCCAAGACATCGAGGAGCAGTACTTC
J: TRBJ2-7
length: 12
D: -
V: TRBV3-1
size: many